The source of this TCR beta chain is a study of shared clonotypes between healthy human individuals. The V gene lost 3 bases and the J gene lost 1 base, with 8 bases spanning the gap. Per the germline V gene, CDR1 is LNHDA and CDR2 is SQIVND (reference sequence). This CDR3 region has 14 residues. The protocol was immunoSEQ multiplex PCR, while the TCRdb copy is restricted to in-frame clones and leaves out a portion. The profile shows about 2.3 million clones, less than 95% of them singletons. Sequenced material: naive CD4+ T cells from PBMCs. This sample's subset: CD45RA+ positively selected. V and J are TRBV19 and TRBJ2-3; D unresolved. The TCR comes from a man between 18 and 35 years old in good health. Some clones in this sample may be carry-over from other donors' samples. CDR3 bases: TGTGCCAGTAGTATTGATCCCCGCACAGATACGCAGTATTTT. Its protein is CASSIDPRTDTQYF.